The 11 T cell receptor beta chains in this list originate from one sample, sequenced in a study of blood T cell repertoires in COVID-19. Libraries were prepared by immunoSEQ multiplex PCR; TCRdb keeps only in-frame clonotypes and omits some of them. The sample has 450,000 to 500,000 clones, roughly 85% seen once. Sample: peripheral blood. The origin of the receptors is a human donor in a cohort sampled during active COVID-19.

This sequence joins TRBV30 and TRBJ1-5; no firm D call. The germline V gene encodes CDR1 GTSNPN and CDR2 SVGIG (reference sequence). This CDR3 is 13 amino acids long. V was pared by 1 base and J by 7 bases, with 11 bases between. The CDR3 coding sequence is TGTGCCTGGAGTGATACCGGGTACCAGCCCCAGCATTTT. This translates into CAWSDTGYQPQHF.

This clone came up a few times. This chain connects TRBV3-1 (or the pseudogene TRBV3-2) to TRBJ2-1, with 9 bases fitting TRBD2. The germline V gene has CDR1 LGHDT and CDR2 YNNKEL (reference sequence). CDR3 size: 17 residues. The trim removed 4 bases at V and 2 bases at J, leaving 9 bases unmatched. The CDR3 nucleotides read TGTGCCAGCAGCCCCAATTGGGCGGGAGGGACCTACAATGAGCAGTTCTTC. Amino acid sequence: CASSPNWAGGTYNEQFF.

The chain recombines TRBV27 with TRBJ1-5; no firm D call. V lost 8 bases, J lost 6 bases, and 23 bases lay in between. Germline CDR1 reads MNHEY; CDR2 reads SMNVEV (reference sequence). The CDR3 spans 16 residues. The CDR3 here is CASLSMGRPKVQPQHF. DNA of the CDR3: TGTGCCAGCCTCTCGATGGGGAGACCCAAGGTTCAGCCCCAGCATTTT.

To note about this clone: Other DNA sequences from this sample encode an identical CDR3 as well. As DNA, the CDR3 is TGTGCCAGCAGCTTTGGACAGAACCAAGAGACCCAGTACTTC. It specifies CASSFGQNQETQYF. V gene TRBV5-4 combines with J gene TRBJ2-5, with D tentatively TRBD1 (6 bases). Trimming removed 2 bases at V and 0 bases at J, with 8 bases between. The germline gives CDR1 SGHNT, CDR2 YYREEE (reference sequence). The CDR3 contains 14 residues.

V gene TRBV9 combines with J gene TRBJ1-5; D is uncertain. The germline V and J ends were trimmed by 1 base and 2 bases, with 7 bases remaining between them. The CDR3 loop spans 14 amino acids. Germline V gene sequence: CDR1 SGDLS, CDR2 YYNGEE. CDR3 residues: CASSVSSGNQPQHF. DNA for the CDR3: TGTGCCAGCAGCGTATCCTCTGGCAATCAGCCCCAGCATTTT.

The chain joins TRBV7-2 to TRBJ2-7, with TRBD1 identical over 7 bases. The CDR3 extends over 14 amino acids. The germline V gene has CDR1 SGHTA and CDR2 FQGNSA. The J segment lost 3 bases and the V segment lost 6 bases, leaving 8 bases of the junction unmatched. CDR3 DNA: TGTGCCAGCAGTCAAGGGACAGCCTACTACGAGCAGTACTTC. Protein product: CASSQGTAYYEQYF.

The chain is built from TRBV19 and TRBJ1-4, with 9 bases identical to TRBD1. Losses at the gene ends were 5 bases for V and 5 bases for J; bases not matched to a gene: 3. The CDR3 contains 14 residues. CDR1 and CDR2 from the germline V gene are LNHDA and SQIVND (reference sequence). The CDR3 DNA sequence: TGTGCCAGTAGTGTACAGGGGGCCAATGAAAAACTGTTTTTT. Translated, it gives CASSVQGANEKLFF.

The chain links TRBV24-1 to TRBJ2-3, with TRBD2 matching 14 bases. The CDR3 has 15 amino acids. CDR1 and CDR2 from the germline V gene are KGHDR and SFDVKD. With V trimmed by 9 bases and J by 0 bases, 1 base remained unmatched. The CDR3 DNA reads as TGTGCCACCCGGACTAGCGGGGGGAGCACAGATACGCAGTATTTT. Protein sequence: CATRTSGGSTDTQYF.

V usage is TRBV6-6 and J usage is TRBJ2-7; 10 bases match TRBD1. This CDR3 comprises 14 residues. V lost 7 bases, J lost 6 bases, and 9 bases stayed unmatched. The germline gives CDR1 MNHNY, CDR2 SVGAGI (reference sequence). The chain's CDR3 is CASTEPGQGPEQYF. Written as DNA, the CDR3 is TGTGCCAGCACCGAACCGGGACAGGGGCCCGAGCAGTACTTC.

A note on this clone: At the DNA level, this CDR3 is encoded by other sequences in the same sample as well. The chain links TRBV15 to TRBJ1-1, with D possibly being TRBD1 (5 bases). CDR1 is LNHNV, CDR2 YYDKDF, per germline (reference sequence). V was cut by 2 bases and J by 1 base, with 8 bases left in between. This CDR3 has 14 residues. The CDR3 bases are TGTGCCACCAGCAGAAATAGGGGGAACACTGAAGCTTTCTTT. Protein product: CATSRNRGNTEAFF.

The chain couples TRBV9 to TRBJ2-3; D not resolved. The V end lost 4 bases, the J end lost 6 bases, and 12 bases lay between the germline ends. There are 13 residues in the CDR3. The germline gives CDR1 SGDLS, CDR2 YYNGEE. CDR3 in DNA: TGTGCCAGCAGCCCTTGGTCCCAGGATACGCAGTATTTT. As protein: CASSPWSQDTQYF.